This T cell receptor beta chain stems from a study of control samples from healthy donors and cancer patients. The CDR3 runs to 12 residues. The V end was cut by 3 bases, the J end by 5 bases, with 10 bases between. The germline V gene encodes CDR1 SQVTM and CDR2 ANQGSEA. Some clones are missing from TCRdb's copy, which holds only in-frame ones; the method was immunoSEQ multiplex PCR. This sample carries 150,000 to 200,000 clones, about 94% of them seen once, and the ten largest clones take about 8.5%. The chain uses TRBV29-1 and TRBJ1-1, with unresolved D. Sequences were obtained from blood. This sequence originates from a woman in her thirties or forties in good health. CDR3 sequence: CSVDRGATEAFF. The CDR3 nucleotides are TGCAGCGTTGATCGGGGAGCGACTGAAGCTTTCTTT.